This T cell receptor beta chain came from a study of blood T cell repertoires in COVID-19. The method was immunoSEQ multiplex PCR; TCRdb's version includes in-frame clones alone and lacks a portion of them. Of about 310,000 clones in the sample, around 87% were seen once. The CDR3 covers 15 residues. Germline lookup yields CDR1 SGHNT and CDR2 YYREEE (reference sequence). V lost 1 base and J lost 3; bases outside the gene matches: 7. Specimen: peripheral blood. This clonotype was obtained from a woman between 45 and 65 years old who had recovered from COVID-19. The chain uses TRBV5-4 and TRBJ2-7, with TRBD2 identical over 7 bases. DNA of the CDR3: TGTGCCAGCAGCTTGAGCCCGGGAGGAAACTACGAGCAGTACTTC. Its translation: CASSLSPGGNYEQYF.